The rows below give T cell receptor beta chains drawn from one sample of a study of blood T cell repertoires in COVID-19. Clones were read by immunoSEQ multiplex PCR, and TCRdb kept only the in-frame ones, dropping some. Of 200,000 to 300,000 clones listed, around 89% are singletons. Sequencing was carried out using PBMCs or T cells enriched from blood (not recorded which). Source of these receptors: a man in his forties who had recovered from COVID-19. CDR3s include the opening cysteine and the closing phenylalanine or tryptophan. Each record gives: CDR3 length, V gene, clone size, D gene, J gene, CDR3 protein, CDR3 DNA. D genes are given only for firm matches. Rows give clone size only sometimes, using once, few, many, or a class for an expanded clone.

14	TRBV7-8	-	TRBD2	TRBJ2-1	CASSPTGLARAQFF	TGTGCCAGCAGCCCGACGGGACTAGCAAGAGCGCAGTTCTTC
14	TRBV25-1	-	TRBD1	TRBJ1-2	CASSEPTGYYGYTF	TGTGCCAGCAGTGAGCCGACAGGGTACTATGGCTACACCTTC
16	TRBV29-1	-	-	TRBJ1-2	CSVEGGGGFSNYGYTF	TGCAGCGTTGAAGGAGGGGGGGGGTTTTCTAACTATGGCTACACCTTC
16	TRBV16	-	TRBD1	TRBJ1-5	CASTPRGRPTPQPQHF	TGTGCCAGCACTCCAAGGGGGCGGCCAACCCCTCAGCCCCAGCATTTT
13	TRBV11-2	few	-	TRBJ1-1	CASSPLAGQKAFF	TGTGCCAGCAGCCCCCTTGCCGGACAAAAAGCTTTCTTT
15	TRBV2	-	-	TRBJ1-3	CASIAQESSGNTIYF	TGTGCCAGCATCGCACAGGAGAGCTCTGGAAACACCATATATTTT
17	TRBV15	-	TRBD1	TRBJ2-3	CATSSKTGEGSTDTQYF	TGTGCCACCAGCAGTAAGACAGGGGAAGGATCCACAGATACGCAGTATTTT
19	TRBV28	-	TRBD2	TRBJ2-6	CASSFLGLAGSSGANVLTF	TGTGCCAGCAGTTTCCTTGGACTAGCGGGGAGCTCTGGGGCCAACGTCCTGACTTTC
19	TRBV11-2	-	TRBD1	TRBJ1-1	CASSLYPRGQLRSNTEAFF	TGTGCCAGCAGCTTATACCCCCGGGGACAGCTTCGTTCGAACACTGAAGCTTTCTTT
15	TRBV5-1	few	TRBD1	TRBJ1-1	CASSRGQGMNTEAFF	TGCGCCAGCAGCCGAGGACAGGGAATGAACACTGAAGCTTTCTTT
18	TRBV18	-	-	TRBJ2-4	CASSPPHRDTIAKNIQYF	TGTGCCAGCTCACCACCGCACCGAGACACGATAGCCAAAAACATTCAGTACTTC
16	TRBV27	-	-	TRBJ1-3	CASRPNRVVGGNTIYF	TGTGCCAGCAGACCCAACAGGGTTGTGGGTGGAAACACCATATATTTT
15	TRBV30	-	-	TRBJ1-1	CAWRDGKGFGWVAFF	TGTGCCTGGAGGGATGGAAAGGGGTTTGGTTGGGTAGCTTTCTTT
13	TRBV11-2	-	TRBD1	TRBJ1-2	CASSVGQVYGYTF	TGTGCCAGCAGCGTCGGACAGGTCTATGGCTACACCTTC
13	TRBV12-3/TRBV12-4	-	-	TRBJ2-7	CASSLGLIYEQYF	TGTGCCAGCAGTTTGGGACTGATCTACGAGCAGTACTTC
10	TRBV20-1	-	-	TRBJ1-2	CSAEEGGYTF	TGCAGTGCAGAGGAAGGTGGCTACACCTTC
14	TRBV5-1	-	-	TRBJ2-5	CASNQRGTGETQYF	TGCGCCAGTAACCAACGGGGTACCGGTGAGACCCAGTACTTC
16	TRBV4-1	-	-	TRBJ1-1	CASSQDGPGGNTEAFF	TGCGCCAGCAGCCAAGATGGTCCGGGAGGAAACACTGAAGCTTTCTTT
18	TRBV5-1	-	-	TRBJ1-1	CASSSSWGPAVINTEAFF	TGCGCCAGCAGCTCCTCATGGGGGCCGGCAGTGATTAACACTGAAGCTTTCTTT
15	TRBV5-5	-	-	TRBJ1-4	CASSPTGEPNEKLFF	TGTGCCAGCAGCCCTACGGGGGAGCCTAATGAAAAACTGTTTTTT
16	TRBV11-3	-	-	TRBJ1-4	CASSPGVGPMNEKLFF	TGTGCCAGCAGCCCCGGGGTAGGGCCGATGAATGAAAAACTGTTTTTT
18	TRBV9	-	TRBD1	TRBJ1-5	CASSASGTGGYSNQPQHF	TGTGCCAGCAGCGCTAGCGGGACAGGGGGCTATAGCAATCAGCCCCAGCATTTT
10	TRBV11-2	-	-	TRBJ2-7	CASSLYEQYF	TGTGCCAGCAGCCTCTACGAGCAGTACTTC
14	TRBV2	-	-	TRBJ1-1	CASSPTAVNTEAFF	TGTGCCAGCAGCCCGACAGCCGTCAACACTGAAGCTTTCTTT
16	TRBV6-1	-	-	TRBJ2-7	CASSEATTGYRHEQYF	TGTGCCAGCAGTGAAGCCACGACGGGTTATAGGCACGAGCAGTACTTC
13	TRBV12-3/TRBV12-4	-	-	TRBJ1-2	CASTRGGLYGYTF	TGTGCCAGCACCCGGGGGGGTCTGTATGGCTACACCTTC
17	TRBV9	-	TRBD2	TRBJ2-7	CASSVGGSGGARNEQYF	TGTGCCAGCAGCGTAGGAGGCAGCGGGGGGGCCCGGAACGAGCAGTACTTC
19	TRBV24-1	-	TRBD2	TRBJ2-1	CATSEDPHTSGTSYNEQFF	TGTGCCACCAGTGAGGATCCCCACACTAGCGGGACATCCTACAATGAGCAGTTCTTC
15	TRBV4-1	few	TRBD1	TRBJ1-1	CASSHLGQGSAEAFF	TGCGCCAGCAGCCACCTCGGACAGGGGTCGGCTGAAGCTTTCTTT
18	TRBV14	-	-	TRBJ1-6	CASSQLRAANSYNSPLHF	TGTGCCAGCAGCCAGCTGCGGGCGGCCAACTCCTATAATTCACCCCTCCACTTT
14	TRBV24-1	-	TRBD1	TRBJ2-3	CATSDGQGDDTQYF	TGTGCCACCAGTGACGGACAGGGTGACGATACGCAGTATTTT
11	TRBV20-1	-	-	TRBJ1-1	CSASDSEEAFF	TGCAGTGCGAGTGACAGTGAAGAAGCTTTCTTT
17	TRBV5-1	-	TRBD2	TRBJ2-3	CASARSLAGESTDTQYF	TGCGCCAGCGCCCGGTCACTAGCGGGGGAAAGCACAGATACGCAGTATTTT
18	TRBV7-8	-	TRBD1	TRBJ2-4	CASSFEIPTGEAKNIQYF	TGTGCCAGCAGCTTCGAAATCCCAACAGGGGAAGCCAAAAACATTCAGTACTTC
15	TRBV5-4	-	-	TRBJ2-5	CASSLLGAGSETQYF	TGTGCCAGCAGCTTGCTTGGGGCGGGGTCAGAGACCCAGTACTTC
14	TRBV6-5	-	-	TRBJ2-7	CASTGAGGSYEQYF	TGTGCCAGCACCGGGGCCGGGGGCTCCTACGAGCAGTACTTC
19	TRBV9	-	-	TRBJ1-1	CASSAPSGPGGYWNTEAFF	TGTGCCAGCAGCGCCCCATCGGGCCCGGGGGGCTATTGGAACACTGAAGCTTTCTTT
15	TRBV5-8	-	TRBD1	TRBJ2-5	CASSAGTGARETQYF	TGTGCCAGCAGCGCGGGGACAGGGGCACGAGAGACCCAGTACTTC
14	TRBV19	-	-	TRBJ1-2	CASSAGLTNYGYTF	TGTGCCAGTAGTGCAGGTTTAACGAACTATGGCTACACCTTC
13	TRBV12-3/TRBV12-4	-	-	TRBJ1-1	CASSLFRGTEAFF	TGTGCCAGCAGTTTATTCCGAGGGACTGAAGCTTTCTTT
16	TRBV9	-	TRBD1	TRBJ1-6	CASSVEGTGGPFPLHF	TGTGCCAGCAGCGTAGAAGGGACAGGGGGGCCATTCCCCCTCCACTTT
10	TRBV28	-	TRBD1	TRBJ2-7	CASLGQGRYF	TGTGCCAGCCTAGGACAGGGTCGGTACTTC
11	TRBV20-1	-	-	TRBJ2-1	CSASRSYEQFF	TGCAGTGCTAGCCGCAGTTATGAGCAGTTCTTC
13	TRBV29-1	-	-	TRBJ2-7	CSVVGDNPYEQYF	TGCAGCGTGGTCGGGGACAACCCCTACGAGCAGTACTTC
13	TRBV29-1	-	-	TRBJ1-2	CSVDSGGNYGYTF	TGCAGCGTTGATAGTGGCGGGAACTATGGCTACACCTTC
16	TRBV5-5	-	TRBD2	TRBJ2-5	CASSMGLAGAEETQYF	TGTGCCAGCAGCATGGGACTAGCGGGGGCGGAAGAGACCCAGTACTTC
11	TRBV12-5	-	-	TRBJ2-7	CASGRTYEQYF	TGTGCTAGTGGCCGGACATACGAGCAGTACTTC
16	TRBV19	once	-	TRBJ2-1	CASSPSLGPIYNEQFF	TGTGCCAGTAGCCCCTCTCTGGGGCCCATCTACAATGAGCAGTTCTTC
13	TRBV7-9	-	-	TRBJ1-5	CASSSTRGQPQHF	TGTGCCAGCAGCTCGACCAGGGGTCAGCCCCAGCATTTT
14	TRBV6-6	-	-	TRBJ2-5	CASSYVGQFETQYF	TGTGCCAGCAGTTATGTAGGACAGTTCGAGACCCAGTACTTC
14	TRBV7-9	-	TRBD1	TRBJ2-5	CASSLGTAKETQYF	TGTGCCAGCAGCCTCGGGACAGCGAAAGAGACCCAGTACTTC
15	TRBV28	-	-	TRBJ2-1	CASSFVGGPKNEQFF	TGTGCCAGCAGTTTTGTGGGAGGCCCCAAGAATGAGCAGTTCTTC
15	TRBV28	few	-	TRBJ1-5	CASSSLPDTVKPQHF	TGTGCCAGCAGTTCCCTTCCGGACACGGTGAAGCCCCAGCATTTT
15	TRBV30	-	TRBD1	TRBJ2-1	CAWSDGQGAGNEQFF	TGTGCCTGGAGTGACGGACAGGGGGCCGGCAATGAGCAGTTCTTC
15	TRBV18	-	-	TRBJ1-3	CASSPRQGSGNTIYF	TGTGCCAGCTCACCACGGCAGGGCTCTGGAAACACCATATATTTT
14	TRBV5-4	-	TRBD1	TRBJ2-5	CASSPLQGAETQYF	TGTGCCAGCAGCCCACTCCAGGGGGCGGAGACCCAGTACTTC
19	TRBV19	-	TRBD2	TRBJ2-3	CASSIDLYGLAGAPDTQYF	TGTGCCAGTAGTATAGACCTCTATGGACTAGCGGGAGCGCCAGATACGCAGTATTTT